The clone carrying this T cell receptor beta chain came up many times. Its antigen is currently unknown. Trimming took 3 bases from V and 6 from J; bases not matched to a gene: 8. The CDR3 has 13 amino acids. CDR1 and CDR2 (germline): GTSNPN, SVGIG (reference sequence). RNA transcripts served as the template for amplifying TCR beta CDR3 regions. The primer set for the first-round RT-PCR of the TCR CDR3 was HTBI. TCRdb used MiXCR to reprocess the multiplex PCR reads, holding one entry per CDR3 protein. This table holds under 400,000 distinct CDR3 sequences, more than 11% found once. It was considered stable Graves' hyperthyroidism when ophthalmopathy did not progress within 18 months. Patients showing uncontrolled infection, other autoimmune disease, pregnancy or lactation were ineligible. 9.5 to 10 ml fresh peripheral blood yielded the PBMCs. The data belong to a study of T cells in Graves' hyperthyroidism and ophthalmopathy. Notes on the study in general: Ophthalmopathy prediction by the model preceded onset by a median about 6.5 months.

Sequenced: blood. This sequence originates from a woman in her sixties or seventies with Graves' hyperthyroidism. This chain connects TRBV30 to TRBJ2-7, with 7 bases aligning to TRBD1. Written as DNA, the CDR3 is TGTGCCTGGAGCGAGACAGGGCTCGGCGAGCAGTACTTC. It codes for CAWSETGLGEQYF.